A selection of T cell receptor beta chains follows, all from one sample in a study of T cells in Graves' hyperthyroidism and ophthalmopathy. TCRdb used MiXCR to reprocess the multiplex PCR reads, holding one entry per CDR3 protein. The sample consists of approximately 590,000 distinct CDR3 sequences, 46% of them appearing once. Sequenced sample: peripheral blood or thyroid tissue (not recorded which). These receptors were taken from a woman between 18 and 30 years old with Graves' hyperthyroidism. Each CDR3 is given with its conserved first and last residue. D genes are given only for firm matches. Not every row has a clone size; where given, it reads once, few, many or a size class.

>18|TRBD2|TRBV9|NA|TRBJ2-5
CASSVAPMGTSGQETQYF
TGTGCCAGCAGCGTCGCACCGATGGGGACTAGCGGGCAAGAGACCCAGTACTTC
>14|TRBD2|TRBV10-3|NA|TRBJ2-7
CAISESLAGGEQYF
TGTGCCATCAGTGAGTCTCTAGCGGGAGGCGAGCAGTACTTC
>15|TRBD1|TRBV6-4|NA|TRBJ1-5
CASSRQGDENQPQHF
TGTGCCAGCAGTCGACAGGGAGATGAAAATCAGCCCCAGCATTTT
>18|TRBD1|TRBV6-1|NA|TRBJ2-7
CASSEAGLPKTGPYEQYF
TGTGCCAGCAGTGAGGCCGGGCTGCCTAAGACAGGGCCCTACGAGCAGTACTTC
>14|TRBD1|TRBV7-3|few|TRBJ2-5
CASSRTGVQETQYF
TGTGCCAGCAGCCGGACAGGGGTCCAAGAGACCCAGTACTTC
>18|NA|TRBV12-3/TRBV12-4|NA|TRBJ1-5
CASSLRPGQGWGNQPQHF
TGTGCCAGCAGCTTAAGGCCGGGGCAGGGCTGGGGCAATCAGCCCCAGCATTTT
>15|TRBD2|TRBV9|NA|TRBJ2-7
CASSAGTNQIYEQYF
TGTGCCAGCAGCGCCGGGACTAACCAGATCTACGAGCAGTACTTC
>15|TRBD1|TRBV7-9|NA|TRBJ1-4
CASSSPGQGVEKLFF
TGTGCCAGCAGCTCACCGGGACAGGGGGTTGAAAAACTGTTTTTT
>17|NA|TRBV20-1|NA|TRBJ1-5
CSARKNRGASSNQPQHF
TGCAGTGCTAGGAAAAACCGGGGGGCATCAAGCAATCAGCCCCAGCATTTT
>13|NA|TRBV7-2|NA|TRBJ1-1
CASSLLRGSEAFF
TGTGCCAGCAGTTTACTTCGGGGCTCTGAAGCTTTCTTT
>14|NA|TRBV2|NA|TRBJ1-4
CASSGGAFGEKLFF
TGTGCCAGCAGTGGAGGGGCTTTCGGTGAAAAACTGTTTTTT
>14|NA|TRBV2|NA|TRBJ1-4
CASSDGSYNEKLFF
TGTGCCAGCAGTGACGGGAGTTATAATGAAAAACTGTTTTTT
>14|NA|TRBV25-1|NA|TRBJ2-1
CASRDAEEHNEQFF
TGTGCCAGCCGGGATGCGGAGGAGCACAATGAGCAGTTCTTC
>12|NA|TRBV7-6|NA|TRBJ2-7
CASSSVSAEQYF
TGTGCCAGCAGCTCGGTGAGCGCCGAGCAGTACTTC
>12|NA|TRBV29-1|NA|TRBJ1-5
CSARQPVQPQHF
TGCAGCGCTAGACAGCCCGTCCAGCCCCAGCATTTT
>14|NA|TRBV7-2|NA|TRBJ2-7
CASSLVGNIYEQYF
TGTGCCAGCAGCTTGGTAGGGAACATATACGAGCAGTACTTC
>16|NA|TRBV12-5|NA|TRBJ2-6
CASGFGGGSGANVLTF
TGTGCTAGTGGTTTTGGAGGGGGCTCTGGGGCCAACGTCCTGACTTTC
>16|NA|TRBV10-3|NA|TRBJ1-3
CAIRPGTGNSGNTIYF
TGTGCCATCAGACCTGGGACGGGGAACTCTGGAAACACCATATATTTT
>15|NA|TRBV7-6|NA|TRBJ1-1
CASSYSSSFGSSAFF
TGTGCCAGCAGTTACTCAAGCAGCTTTGGTTCTTCCGCTTTCTTT
>17|TRBD2|TRBV15|NA|TRBJ2-3
CATSRGRYSGSTDTQYF
TGTGCCACCAGCAGAGGTCGTTATAGCGGGAGCACAGATACGCAGTATTTT
>15|NA|TRBV7-3|few|TRBJ1-3
CASSLSGGFGNTIYF
TGTGCCAGCAGCTTAAGTGGGGGCTTTGGAAACACCATATATTTT
>12|NA|TRBV29-1|NA|TRBJ2-2
CSVEGGSGSCFF
NA
>13|TRBD1|TRBV12-3/TRBV12-4|NA|TRBJ2-7
CASAQGAPGEQYF
TGTGCCAGTGCACAGGGGGCGCCTGGCGAGCAGTACTTC
>11|NA|TRBV29-1|NA|TRBJ2-7
CSVELAYEQYF
TGCAGCGTTGAACTAGCCTACGAGCAGTACTTC